This entry lists 17 T cell receptor beta chains sequenced from one sample in a study of cytomegalovirus exposure and HLA in healthy donors. The PCR was carried out with 60 Vbeta primers and 13 Jbeta primers. Generated by immunoSEQ multiplex PCR, the TCRdb table keeps only in-frame clones and is missing some. This sample has tens of thousands of clones, with around 84% found just once. Sample: PBMCs. The source is a man aged 40-50 years in good health and CMV-seronegative.

V gene TRBV19 combines with J gene TRBJ2-6, with unresolved D. Germline V CDR1 and CDR2: LNHDA, SQIVND (reference sequence). The CDR3 consists of 13 residues. V gave up 6 bases and J gave up 1 base, with 4 bases separating them. Written as DNA, the CDR3 is TGTGCCAGTAGCCCATCTGGGGCCAACGTCCTGACTTTC. Translating it yields CASSPSGANVLTF.

There are a few counts of this clone. In DNA, the CDR3 is TGTGCCAGCAGCTTGGGCAGTCAGTTTCCGAGGAACACCATATATTTT. Translated, it gives CASSLGSQFPRNTIYF. The genes are TRBV5-4 and TRBJ1-3; D remains unclear. The CDR3 loop spans 16 amino acids. Trimming removed 0 bases at V and 7 bases at J, with 17 bases between. Germline lookup yields CDR1 SGHNT and CDR2 YYREEE (reference sequence).

The genes are TRBV18 and TRBJ1-1; D is unclear. The CDR3 is made up of 12 amino acids. Germline CDR1 and CDR2: KGHSH and LQKENI. Trimming removed 2 bases at V and 7 bases at J, with 8 bases between. This CDR3 is CASSPLPNEAFF. In DNA, the CDR3 is TGTGCCAGCTCACCATTGCCTAATGAAGCTTTCTTT.

The chain has TRBV5-1 and TRBJ1-2; 12 bases are shared with TRBD1. The J segment lost 6 bases and the V segment lost 5 bases, leaving 11 bases of the junction unmatched. Looked up from germline, CDR1 is SGHRS and CDR2 is YFSETQ. The length of the CDR3 is 16 residues. Here the CDR3 DNA reads TGCGCCAGCAGTATGGGACAGGGGGCGCCGAAAGATGGCTACACCTTC. Translation: CASSMGQGAPKDGYTF.

The CDR3 DNA is TGTGCCATCAGTGGGGAGAATTCACCCCTCCACTTT. This sequence encodes CAISGENSPLHF. This sequence joins TRBV10-3 and TRBJ1-6; no reliable D call. The V gene lost 4 bases and the J gene lost 7 bases, with 5 bases spanning the gap. Germline-derived CDR1 and CDR2 are ENHRY and SYGVKD. This CDR3 is built from 12 residues.

The chain links TRBV2 to TRBJ2-5, with 13 nucleotides matching TRBD2. The CDR3 length is 15 residues. V shed 8 bases, J shed 1 base, and the junction held 4 bases outside the gene matches. Germline CDR1 and CDR2: SNHLY and FYNNEI. CDR3 sequence reads: CASWGLAGIQETQYF. The CDR3 DNA reads TGTGCCAGCTGGGGACTAGCGGGGATCCAAGAGACCCAGTACTTC. The entire variable domain, with the rest obtained from reference TRBV2 and TRBJ2-5, is as follows: EPEVTQTPSHQVTQMGQEVILRCVPISNHLYFYWYRQILGQKVEFLVSFYNNEISEKSEIFDDQFSVERPDGSNFTLKIRSTKLEDSAMYFCASWGLAGIQETQYFGPGTRLLVL.

The CDR3 DNA sequence: TGTGCCAGCAGTTCCCGCTACGTTGGCTACGAGCAGTACTTC. Amino acid sequence: CASSSRYVGYEQYF. V gene TRBV28 combines with J gene TRBJ2-7, with unresolved D. The CDR3 sequence is 14 residues long. From germline, CDR1 is MDHEN and CDR2 SYDVKM. Trimming removed 4 bases at V and 3 bases at J, with 13 bases between. Using reference TRBV28 and TRBJ2-7 for the parts outside the CDR3, the full variable domain is DVKVTQSSRYLVKRTGEKVFLECVQDMDHENMFWYRQDPGLGLRLIYFSYDVKMKEKGDIPEGYSVSREKKERFSLILESASTNQTSMYLCASSSRYVGYEQYFGPGTRLTVT.

V usage is TRBV7-9 and J usage is TRBJ2-4; tentative D call: TRBD2 (6 bases). From germline, CDR1 is SEHNR and CDR2 FQNEAQ (reference sequence). This CDR3 is 14 amino acids long. With 5 bases removed from V and 2 bases from J, the gap between germline ends came to 10 bases. CDR3 nucleotides: TGTGCCAGCAGCGCCGGGGGTCCCAAAAACATTCAGTACTTC. Encoded protein: CASSAGGPKNIQYF.

The chain employs TRBV7-2 and TRBJ2-1; D may be TRBD2 (5 bases). Deletions cut 5 bases from V and 2 bases from J, with 13 bases between. Germline-derived CDR1 and CDR2 are SGHTA and FQGNSA. This CDR3 has 15 residues. This CDR3 reads CASSLDYFPYNEQFF. Written as DNA, the CDR3 is TGTGCCAGCAGCCTTGACTATTTCCCCTACAATGAGCAGTTCTTC.

The J gene is TRBJ2-1, the V gene TRBV4-3, with 7 bases fitting TRBD1. The V gene end was trimmed by 1 base and the J gene end by 4 bases; junction bases not matched to a gene: 7. The germline V gene encodes CDR1 LGHNA and CDR2 YSLEER. The CDR3 has 16 amino acids. The CDR3 nucleotides read TGCGCCAGCAGCCAAGCAAACAGGGGAAGTTACAATGAGCAGTTCTTC. It translates to CASSQANRGSYNEQFF.

The CDR3 protein is CASSDASGRGTDTQYF. CDR3 coding DNA: TGTGCCAGCAGCGACGCCAGCGGGAGAGGCACAGATACGCAGTATTTT. The chain couples TRBV9 to TRBJ2-3; 8 nucleotides line up with TRBD2. Per germline, CDR1 SGDLS and CDR2 YYNGEE. CDR3 length: 16 residues. V gave up 3 bases and J gave up 1 base; unmatched junction bases: 7. Full variable domain (remainder filled in from reference TRBV9 and TRBJ2-3): DSGVTQTPKHLITATGQRVTLRCSPRSGDLSVYWYQQSLDQGLQFLIQYYNGEERAKGNILERFSAQQFPDLHSELNLSSLELGDSALYFCASSDASGRGTDTQYFGPGTRLTVL.

The J gene is TRBJ2-3, the V gene TRBV28, with a tentative D call TRBD2 (6 bases). Germline V CDR1 and CDR2: MDHEN, SYDVKM. The CDR3 consists of 15 residues. Deletions cut 6 bases from V and 2 bases from J, with 15 bases between. For the CDR3, the DNA is TGTGCCAGCAGGTTGGAGGGAAGGTACACAGATACGCAGTATTTT. Residues: CASRLEGRYTDTQYF.

The chain couples TRBV25-1 to TRBJ2-3, with TRBD2 identical over 14 bases. Unmatched junction bases numbered 6, after V lost 7 bases and J lost 6 bases. The CDR3 is 15 amino acids. In germline, CDR1 is MGHDK, CDR2 SYGVNS. CDR3 sequence reads: CASNRGLAGADTQYF. DNA for the CDR3: TGTGCCAGCAATCGGGGACTAGCGGGAGCTGATACGCAGTATTTT.

The chain joins TRBV19 to TRBJ2-1; the match to TRBD2 covers 13 bases. There are 13 residues in the CDR3. Looked up from germline, CDR1 is LNHDA and CDR2 is SQIVND (reference sequence). J lost 9 bases, V lost 9 bases, and 5 bases had no gene match. The CDR3 loop is CASRLAGGGEQFF. DNA of the CDR3: TGTGCCAGCAGACTAGCGGGAGGAGGTGAGCAGTTCTTC.

The rearrangement uses TRBV28 and TRBJ2-6; possible D gene TRBD1, 6 bases. V lost 7 bases and J 4 bases, leaving 11 bases between the germline ends. There are 14 residues in the CDR3. Germline CDR1 reads MDHEN; CDR2 reads SYDVKM. CDR3: CASNHQGGANVLTF. The CDR3 DNA sequence: TGTGCCAGCAACCACCAGGGGGGGGCCAACGTCCTGACTTTC.

This sequence joins TRBV11-2 and TRBJ2-7; D is undetermined. This CDR3 contains 16 residues. V lost 5 bases and J lost 0, with 17 bases in between. Germline V lookup: CDR1 SGHAT, CDR2 FQNNGV. The CDR3 region has the DNA TGTGCCAGCAGCCGAAATTCAGGTGGTAGCTCCTACGAGCAGTACTTC. Encoded protein: CASSRNSGGSSYEQYF. Full variable domain (rest looked up from reference TRBV11-2 and TRBJ2-7): EAGVAQSPRYKIIEKRQSVAFWCNPISGHATLYWYQQILGQGPKLLIQFQNNGVVDDSQLPKDRFSAERLKGVDSTLKIQPAKLEDSAVYLCASSRNSGGSSYEQYFGPGTRLTVT.

The chain uses TRBV6-6 and TRBJ2-3; 8 positions match TRBD2. CDR1 and CDR2 (germline): MNHNY, SVGAGI (reference sequence). V lost 5 bases, J lost 2 bases, and 6 bases stayed unmatched. The CDR3 runs 15 residues. The CDR3 sequence: CASSRTSGHTDTQYF. CDR3 nucleotide sequence: TGTGCCAGCAGTCGTACTAGCGGACACACAGATACGCAGTATTTT.